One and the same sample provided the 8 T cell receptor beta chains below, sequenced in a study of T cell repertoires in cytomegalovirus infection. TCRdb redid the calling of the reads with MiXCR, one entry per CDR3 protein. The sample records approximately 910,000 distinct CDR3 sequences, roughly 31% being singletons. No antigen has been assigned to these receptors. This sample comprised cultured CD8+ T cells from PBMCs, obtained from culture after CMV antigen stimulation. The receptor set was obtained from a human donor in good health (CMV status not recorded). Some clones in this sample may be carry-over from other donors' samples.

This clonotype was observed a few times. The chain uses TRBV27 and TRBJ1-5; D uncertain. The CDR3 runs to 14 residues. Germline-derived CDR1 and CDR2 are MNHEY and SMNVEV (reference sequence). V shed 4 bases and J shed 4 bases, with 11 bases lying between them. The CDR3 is CASSYQLDNQPQHF. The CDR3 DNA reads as TGTGCCAGCAGTTACCAGCTGGATAATCAGCCCCAGCATTTT.

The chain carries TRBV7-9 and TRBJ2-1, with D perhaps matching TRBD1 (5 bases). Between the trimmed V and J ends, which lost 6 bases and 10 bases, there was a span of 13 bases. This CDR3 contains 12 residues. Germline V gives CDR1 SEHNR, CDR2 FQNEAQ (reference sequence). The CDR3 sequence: CASRGQGLEQFF. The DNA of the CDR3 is TGTGCCAGCAGAGGGCAGGGCCTAGAGCAGTTCTTC.

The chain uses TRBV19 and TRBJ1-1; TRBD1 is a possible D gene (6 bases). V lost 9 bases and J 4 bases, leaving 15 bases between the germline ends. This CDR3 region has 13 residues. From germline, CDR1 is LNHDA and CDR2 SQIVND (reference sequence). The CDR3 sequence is CASSQGLGTEAFF. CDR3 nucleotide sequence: TGTGCCAGCTCTCAGGGGCTTGGCACTGAAGCTTTCTTT.

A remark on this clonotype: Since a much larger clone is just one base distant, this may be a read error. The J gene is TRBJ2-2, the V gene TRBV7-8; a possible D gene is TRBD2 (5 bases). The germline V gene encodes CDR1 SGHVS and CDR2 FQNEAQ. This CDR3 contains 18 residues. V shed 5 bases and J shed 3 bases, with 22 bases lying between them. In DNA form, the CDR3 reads TGTGCCAGCAGCCCCCTTAGGACGTCGGGGTTCGACACCGGGGAGCTGTTTTTT. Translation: CASSPLRTSGFDTGELFF. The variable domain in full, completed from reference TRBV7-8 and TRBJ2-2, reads GAGVSQSPRYKVAKRGQDVALRCDPISGHVSLFWYQQALGQGPEFLTYFQNEAQLDKSGLPSDRFFAERPEGSVSTLKIQRTQQEDSAVYLCASSPLRTSGFDTGELFFGEGSRLTVL.

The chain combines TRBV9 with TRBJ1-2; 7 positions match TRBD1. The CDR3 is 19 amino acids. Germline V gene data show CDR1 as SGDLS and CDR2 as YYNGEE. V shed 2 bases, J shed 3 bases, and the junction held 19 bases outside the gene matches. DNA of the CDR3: TGTGCCAGCAGCGTGACACCACAAATCCGGCGACAGGGACACTATGGCTACACCTTC. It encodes CASSVTPQIRRQGHYGYTF.

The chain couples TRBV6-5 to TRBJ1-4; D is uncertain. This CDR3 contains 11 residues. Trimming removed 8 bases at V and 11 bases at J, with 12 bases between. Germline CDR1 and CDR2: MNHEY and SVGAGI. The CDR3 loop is CASGRVGKLFF. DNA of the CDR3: TGTGCCAGCGGTAGGGTCGGGAAACTGTTTTTT.

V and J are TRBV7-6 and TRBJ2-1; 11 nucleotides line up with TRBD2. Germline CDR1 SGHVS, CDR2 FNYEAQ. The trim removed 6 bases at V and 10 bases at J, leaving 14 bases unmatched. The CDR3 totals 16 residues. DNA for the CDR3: TGTGCCAGCAGTCTCGTGGTAGCGGGGGGGCAGGAGGAGCAGTTCTTC. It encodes CASSLVVAGGQEEQFF. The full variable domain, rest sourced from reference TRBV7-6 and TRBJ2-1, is GAGVSQSPRYKVTKRGQDVALRCDPISGHVSLYWYRQALGQGPEFLTYFNYEAQQDKSGLPNDRFSAERPEGSISTLTIQRTEQRDSAMYRCASSLVVAGGQEEQFFGPGTRLTVL.

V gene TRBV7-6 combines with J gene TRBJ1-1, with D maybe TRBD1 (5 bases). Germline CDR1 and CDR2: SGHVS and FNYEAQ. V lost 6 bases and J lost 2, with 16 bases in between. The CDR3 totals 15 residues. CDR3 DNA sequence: TGTGCCAGCAGGGGGGTCGAGGGCTTAAACACTGAAGCTTTCTTT. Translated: CASRGVEGLNTEAFF.